One sample yielded the 13 T cell receptor beta chains listed below, sequenced in a study of blood T cell repertoires in COVID-19. Sequenced by immunoSEQ multiplex PCR; TCRdb stores in-frame clones only, minus some. The sample holds 60,000 to 65,000 clones; more than 75% are singletons and the top ten take more than 5%. Sequenced material: peripheral blood. These receptors all stem from a human donor in a cohort sampled during active COVID-19.

This clone appeared many times. The genes are TRBV28 and TRBJ2-6; 7 bases agree with TRBD2. This CDR3 comprises 20 residues. V dropped 10 bases and J dropped 0; count of bases not matched to a gene: 21. Germline CDR1 reads MDHEN; CDR2 reads SYDVKM. CDR3 coding DNA: TGTGCCACCGTTAAAGGTGCGCGGGGGAAACTTCCCTCTGGGGCCAACGTCCTGACTTTC. This gives the protein CATVKGARGKLPSGANVLTF.

The J gene is TRBJ2-5, the V gene TRBV7-2; TRBD2 matches 9 bases. The CDR3 consists of 16 residues. Germline V lookup: CDR1 SGHTA, CDR2 FQGNSA. V trimming: 1 base; J trimming: 1 base; junction bases outside the gene matches: 4. The DNA of the CDR3 is TGTGCCAGCAGCTTAGTCGGCGGGGGGGCCCAAGAGACCCAGTACTTC. Amino acids: CASSLVGGGAQETQYF.

The chain carries TRBV6-1 and TRBJ2-7, with 7 bases that match TRBD2. CDR1 and CDR2 from the germline V gene are MNHNS and SASEGT. The CDR3 has 16 residues. V shed 2 bases, J shed 0 bases, and the junction held 7 bases outside the gene matches. Written as DNA, the CDR3 is TGTGCCAGCAGTGAATTGAGCGGGGACCCCTCCTACGAGCAGTACTTC. Protein sequence: CASSELSGDPSYEQYF.

The gene calls are TRBV2 and TRBJ2-5; no firm D call. The CDR3 covers 13 residues. V was pared by 4 bases and J by 1 base, with 7 bases between. CDR1 SNHLY and CDR2 FYNNEI come from the germline V gene. CDR3 bases: TGTGCCAGCAGTGGTAGCCGCCAAGAGACCCAGTACTTC. Translating gives CASSGSRQETQYF.

This chain links TRBV6-4 with TRBJ1-1, with D possibly TRBD1 on 6 matching bases. The germline V gene encodes CDR1 MRHNA and CDR2 SNTAGT. CDR3 size: 13 residues. V was trimmed by 6 bases and J by 5 bases, leaving 13 bases between them. The CDR3 bases are TGTGCCAGCAGGGGGGAGGGGGTTACTGAAGCTTTCTTT. Protein product: CASRGEGVTEAFF.

The rearrangement joins TRBV19 to TRBJ2-3, with TRBD1 as a possible D gene (5 bases). The germline V gene encodes CDR1 LNHDA and CDR2 SQIVND (reference sequence). V lost 6 bases and J lost 2, with 12 bases in between. The CDR3 is 14 residues long. In nucleotides, the CDR3 is TGTGCCAGTAGGGACACGGCAAACACAGATACGCAGTATTTT. It is translated as CASRDTANTDTQYF.

The chain combines TRBV28 with TRBJ2-7; a possible D gene is TRBD2 (7 bases). V dropped 8 bases and J dropped 6 bases, with 17 bases sitting between them. Germline lookup yields CDR1 MDHEN and CDR2 SYDVKM. The CDR3 covers 13 residues. The CDR3 region is CASASGGPGEQYF. In DNA form, the CDR3 reads TGTGCCAGCGCTTCCGGGGGGCCGGGCGAGCAGTACTTC.

V gene TRBV14 combines with J gene TRBJ2-1; 15 nucleotides agree with TRBD2. Looked up from germline, CDR1 is SGHDN and CDR2 is FVKESK. J was trimmed by 0 bases and V by 5 bases; bases with no gene match: 8. The CDR3 runs 19 residues. CDR3 nucleotides: TGTGCCAGCAGCAAAAGGACTAGCGGGGGGGCCGTCTCCTACAATGAGCAGTTCTTC. Its translation is CASSKRTSGGAVSYNEQFF.

This chain's CDR3 is CASSPREGPNGQFF. CDR3 DNA: TGTGCCAGCAGTCCCCGGGAGGGACCCAACGGACAGTTCTTC. The rearrangement uses TRBV6-5 and TRBJ2-1; TRBD2 aligns across 8 bases. Losses at the gene ends were 5 bases for V and 13 bases for J; bases not matched to a gene: 13. This CDR3 has 14 amino acids. Per germline, CDR1 MNHEY and CDR2 SVGAGI.

This clone has just a few counts. The V gene is TRBV4-3, the J gene TRBJ2-7; 9 bases fit TRBD1. V was clipped by 1 base and J by 1 base; unmatched bases: 14. Per the germline V gene, CDR1 is LGHNA and CDR2 is YSLEER. This CDR3 is built from 19 residues. The CDR3 sequence is CASSQGRDPGTGNSYEQYF. The CDR3 nucleotides read TGCGCCAGCAGCCAAGGGCGCGATCCCGGGACAGGGAATTCCTACGAGCAGTACTTC.

J is TRBJ1-4 and V is TRBV2, with 8 bases fitting TRBD1. The CDR3 runs 16 residues. V gave up 7 bases and J gave up 1 base; unmatched junction bases: 8. Germline V CDR1 and CDR2: SNHLY, FYNNEI. The CDR3 coding sequence is TGTGCCAGCAAGAGACAGGGGAGGGTAACTAATGAAAAACTGTTTTTT. This translates into CASKRQGRVTNEKLFF. Using reference TRBV2 and TRBJ1-4 for the parts outside the CDR3, the full variable domain is EPEVTQTPSHQVTQMGQEVILRCVPISNHLYFYWYRQILGQKVEFLVSFYNNEISEKSEIFDDQFSVERPDGSNFTLKIRSTKLEDSAMYFCASKRQGRVTNEKLFFGSGTQLSVL.

The chain has TRBV6-5 and TRBJ2-7; a weak D match, TRBD1 (6 bases). There are 12 residues in the CDR3. The V end was cut by 6 bases, the J end by 5 bases, with 11 bases between. Germline CDR1 is MNHEY and CDR2 is SVGAGI. CDR3 region: CASRRGINEQYF. CDR3 sequence (DNA): TGTGCCAGCAGGAGGGGGATCAACGAGCAGTACTTC.

V is TRBV6-5 and J is TRBJ2-3; D gene unclear. The ends were cut back, 7 bases at V and 4 bases at J, with 9 bases in the middle. CDR3 size: 12 residues. Looked up from germline, CDR1 is MNHEY and CDR2 is SVGAGI. This chain's CDR3 is CASTSPPDTQYF. CDR3 in DNA: TGTGCCAGCACTAGTCCCCCAGATACGCAGTATTTT.